This T cell receptor beta chain is from a study of regulatory T cells in long-lasting Graves disease. Study as a whole: The definition of persistent Graves' disease was over 5 years of antithyroid drugs with positive TSH receptor antibodies. Regarding the study as a whole: Since the sample size was small, accuracy may have been reduced. TCR diversity was lower in persistent than newly diagnosed Graves' disease. TRBV28, TRBJ1-2 and TRBJ2-5 emerged as the favored segments in persistent disease.

With iRepertoire HTBI primers and Arm-PCR of CDR3 regions, TCR beta libraries were built. Using its own MiXCR run on the multiplex PCR reads, TCRdb lists one record per CDR3 protein. The repertoire holds around 500,000 distinct CDR3 sequences, with 20% to 25% as singletons. Stated time point: persistent/refractory GD, antithyroid drugs over 5 years with positive TRAb. PBMC-derived RNA was used for the TCR library. Germline V lookup: CDR1 SGHKS, CDR2 YYEKEE (reference sequence). The CDR3 is made up of 15 amino acids. Trimming removed 4 bases from V and 2 bases from J, with 16 bases in between. A note on this clonotype: Its antigen is currently unknown.

Material: peripheral blood mononuclear cells (PBMCs), obtained when the disease was refractory, from a patient treated with antithyroid drugs. This receptor was identified in a female donor with Graves disease. The chain employs TRBV5-5 and TRBJ2-7; D is ambiguous. CDR3 amino acids: CASSPLLSVTYEQYF. In nucleotides, the CDR3 is TGTGCCAGCAGCCCGTTATTGTCGGTGACCTACGAGCAGTACTTC.